Presented here are 30 T cell receptor beta chains from one specimen sequenced in a study of blood T cell repertoires in COVID-19 (TCRdb year 2020). Library preparation was by the immunoSEQ multiplex PCR assay. TCRdb mirrors the immuneACCESS table, restricted to in-frame sequences. Some clones are absent from its copies; in checked studies, under half trace to an unresolved V gene, and the reason for the others is unknown. The sample has some 150,000 clones on record, about 88% of them singletons. The ten largest make up around 6.5% of the sample. Sequencing input: peripheral blood. These TCRs come from a woman older than 75 in a cohort sampled during active or convalescent COVID-19.

The chain has TRBV7-2 and TRBJ2-1, with 10 nucleotides matching TRBD2. This CDR3 is 14 amino acids long. V lost 6 bases and J lost 5; bases outside the gene matches: 4. Germline CDR1 is SGHTA and CDR2 is FQGNSA. The DNA for the CDR3 is TGTGCCAGCAGTACAGCGGGAGGGCACAATGAGCAGTTCTTC. It yields the protein CASSTAGGHNEQFF.

This clone was detected only once. The chain links TRBV6-5 to TRBJ2-6, with a tentative D call TRBD2 (5 bases). CDR3 length: 13 amino acids. V gave up 7 bases and J gave up 2 bases, with 6 bases separating them. CDR1 MNHEY and CDR2 SVGAGI come from the germline V gene. The CDR3 spells CASTGTGANVLTF. The CDR3 DNA sequence: TGTGCCAGCACGGGAACTGGGGCCAACGTCCTGACTTTC.

The chain carries TRBV6-5 and TRBJ2-3; D call uncertain. Trimming took 6 bases from V and 2 from J, leaving 9 bases between them. This CDR3 spans 13 amino acids. From germline, CDR1 is MNHEY and CDR2 SVGAGI. In nucleotides, the CDR3 is TGTGCCAGCAGCCTGGCCCTCACAGATACGCAGTATTTT. Translation gives CASSLALTDTQYF.

This chain connects TRBV5-4 to TRBJ2-1; D gene unclear. The germline V gene has CDR1 SGHNT and CDR2 YYREEE (reference sequence). The CDR3 runs 16 residues. The V end lost 4 bases, the J end lost 4 bases, and 18 bases lay between the germline ends. DNA of the CDR3: TGTGCCAGCAGCCTGGTCGGATCCAGGCAGTACAATGAGCAGTTCTTC. This encodes CASSLVGSRQYNEQFF.

The J gene is TRBJ2-1, the V gene TRBV27; 11 bases align to TRBD2. This CDR3 has 14 residues. CDR1 is MNHEY and CDR2 is SMNVEV in the germline V gene (reference sequence). V lost 8 bases to trimming and J lost 4 bases; unmatched junction nucleotides: 4. CDR3 sequence: CASALAGGYNEQFF. The CDR3 coding sequence is TGTGCCAGCGCCCTAGCGGGGGGTTACAATGAGCAGTTCTTC.

The chain recombines TRBV5-1 with TRBJ2-3, with D possibly matching TRBD2 (6 bases). The length of the CDR3 is 15 residues. Germline V gene sequence: CDR1 SGHRS, CDR2 YFSETQ. V lost 7 bases and J 2 bases, leaving 17 bases between the germline ends. The CDR3 spells CASELEGGTTDTQYF. The CDR3 DNA is TGCGCCAGCGAGCTAGAGGGAGGCACCACAGATACGCAGTATTTT.

The chain has TRBV30 and TRBJ1-6, with D hard to call. CDR1 is GTSNPN, CDR2 SVGIG, per germline (reference sequence). Trimming removed 3 bases from V and 5 bases from J, with 17 bases in between. There are 16 residues in the CDR3. The CDR3 sequence: CAWRPGLRRNNSPLHF. CDR3 nucleotide sequence: TGTGCCTGGAGGCCCGGACTGCGTCGAAATAATTCACCCCTCCACTTT.

CDR3 in amino acids: CASSPNFWGQSNSPLHF. The CDR3 bases are TGTGCCAGCTCACCCAACTTCTGGGGACAGTCGAATTCACCCCTCCACTTT. This chain connects TRBV18 to TRBJ1-6; 7 positions match TRBD1. Unmatched junction bases numbered 12, after V lost 3 bases and J lost 7 bases. This CDR3 is 17 amino acids long. The germline gives CDR1 KGHSH, CDR2 LQKENI.

The chain has TRBV21-1 and TRBJ2-5; the D call in the table, TRBD2, was not verified against the DNA. TRBV21-1 is reported as a pseudogene. The CDR3 extends over 16 amino acids. The CDR3 region is CASSKVGGDHQETQYF. The CDR3 nucleotides read TGTGCCAGCAGCAAAGTCGGGGGGGACCACCAAGAGACCCAGTACTTC.

This clone has more than one count but fewer than ten. The sample holds other DNA sequences that translate to the same CDR3. V is TRBV27 and J is TRBJ1-1, with D tentatively TRBD1 (6 bases). Germline CDR1 is MNHEY and CDR2 is SMNVEV (reference sequence). CDR3 length: 13 residues. The germline V and J ends were trimmed by 5 bases and 1 base, with 8 bases remaining between them. CDR3 region: CASSQQGNTEAFF. CDR3 nucleotide sequence: TGTGCCAGCAGTCAACAGGGGAACACTGAAGCTTTCTTT.

This rearrangement joins TRBV15 to TRBJ1-6; unclear D gene. The CDR3 is made up of 16 amino acids. The germline V gene encodes CDR1 LNHNV and CDR2 YYDKDF (reference sequence). V was clipped by 6 bases and J by 3 bases, with 15 bases between them. CDR3 residues: CATRAIQEVYNSPLHF. The CDR3, as DNA: TGTGCCACCAGAGCGATTCAGGAGGTCTATAATTCACCCCTCCACTTT.

The V gene is TRBV27, the J gene TRBJ2-2, with a weak D call TRBD2 (6 bases). The CDR3 loop spans 15 amino acids. Germline lookup yields CDR1 MNHEY and CDR2 SMNVEV (reference sequence). Trimming stripped 7 bases from V and 6 bases from J, with 18 bases between. CDR3: CASTLRWGVAGELFF. Here the CDR3 DNA reads TGTGCCAGCACCCTCCGATGGGGGGTCGCCGGGGAGCTGTTTTTT.

This sequence joins TRBV3-1 (or the pseudogene TRBV3-2) and TRBJ2-2; D remains unclear. V was clipped by 1 base and J by 5 bases, with 2 bases between them. The length of the CDR3 is 12 residues. Germline CDR1 reads LGHDT; CDR2 reads YNNKEL (reference sequence). In nucleotides, the CDR3 is TGTGCCAGCAGCCAAGCAACCGGGGAGCTGTTTTTT. This sequence encodes CASSQATGELFF.

The chain joins TRBV3-1 (or the pseudogene TRBV3-2) to TRBJ2-2; TRBD2 matches 14 bases. After removal of 4 bases from V and 4 bases from J, the junction contained 8 bases not matched to a gene. CDR3 length: 18 amino acids. Germline loops: CDR1 LGHDT, CDR2 YNNKEL (reference sequence). In DNA form, the CDR3 reads TGTGCCAGCAGCCCCACCGGGACTAGCGGGGGAGGCACCGGGGAGCTGTTTTTT. It is translated as CASSPTGTSGGGTGELFF.

This clone appeared a few times. The chain is built from TRBV18 and TRBJ1-1; D not certain. CDR3 length: 14 residues. The V gene's germline CDR1 is KGHSH and CDR2 LQKENI. Trimming removed 3 bases from V and 2 bases from J, with 10 bases in between. CDR3 nucleotides: TGTGCCAGCTCACCGCTACCACCTAACACTGAAGCTTTCTTT. Amino acid sequence: CASSPLPPNTEAFF.

The chain has TRBV7-8 and TRBJ2-7, with 7 bases identical to TRBD1. Germline loops: CDR1 SGHVS, CDR2 FQNEAQ. With V trimmed by 5 bases and J by 5 bases, 9 bases remained unmatched. This CDR3 contains 14 residues. The CDR3 region is CASSPDRVGDEQYF. In DNA, the CDR3 is TGTGCCAGCAGCCCAGACAGGGTCGGTGACGAGCAGTACTTC. The complete variable domain, with remaining parts taken from reference TRBV7-8 and TRBJ2-7, reads GAGVSQSPRYKVAKRGQDVALRCDPISGHVSLFWYQQALGQGPEFLTYFQNEAQLDKSGLPSDRFFAERPEGSVSTLKIQRTQQEDSAVYLCASSPDRVGDEQYFGPGTRLTVT.

V gene TRBV2 combines with J gene TRBJ1-1, with 9 nucleotides matching TRBD1. The length of the CDR3 is 14 residues. V trimming: 2 bases; J trimming: 11 bases; junction bases outside the gene matches: 9. Germline CDR1 reads SNHLY; CDR2 reads FYNNEI. The CDR3 sequence is CASSEIRDRGGAFF. CDR3 bases: TGTGCCAGCAGTGAAATTCGAGACAGGGGGGGCGCTTTCTTT.

The rearrangement joins TRBV11-2 to TRBJ1-6, with 8 bases matching TRBD1. After removal of 6 bases from V and 6 bases from J, the junction contained 7 bases not matched to a gene. The CDR3 is 15 amino acids. The germline V gene encodes CDR1 SGHAT and CDR2 FQNNGV. The CDR3 nucleotides are TGTGCCAGCAGTCAAACAGGGGGTATTAATTCACCCCTCCACTTT. Residues: CASSQTGGINSPLHF.

The rearrangement uses TRBV3-1 (or the pseudogene TRBV3-2) and TRBJ2-7; 9 bases fit TRBD2. V gave up 4 bases and J gave up 4 bases; unmatched junction bases: 8. The CDR3 extends over 15 amino acids. Germline assignment: CDR1 LGHDT and CDR2 YNNKEL (reference sequence). Here the CDR3 DNA reads TGTGCCAGCAGCCCCTCCCCTAGCGGGGTATACGAGCAGTACGTC. This sequence encodes CASSPSPSGVYEQYV.

DNA for the CDR3: TGTGCCAGCAGCTTGGACGTACACTCTGGAAACACCATATATTTT. Translation gives CASSLDVHSGNTIYF. This chain joins TRBV5-6 and TRBJ1-3; D not resolved. The CDR3 sequence is 15 residues long. Looked up from germline, CDR1 is SGHDT and CDR2 is YYEEEE. The germline V and J ends were trimmed by 0 bases and 0 bases, with 7 bases remaining between them.

This sequence joins TRBV6-2 or TRBV6-3 and TRBJ2-1; D unclear. The CDR3 is 12 residues long. Trimming stripped 4 bases from V and 7 bases from J, with 8 bases between. Germline CDR1 and CDR2: MNHEY and SVGEGT. CDR3 residues: CASSSPLNEQFF. In DNA, the CDR3 is TGTGCCAGCAGTTCCCCACTAAATGAGCAGTTCTTC.

The chain is built from TRBV5-1 and TRBJ1-6; 9 positions match TRBD1. The germline V gene has CDR1 SGHRS and CDR2 YFSETQ. V dropped 1 base and J dropped 10; count of bases not matched to a gene: 3. The CDR3 contains 14 residues. CDR3 protein: CASSLRTGASPLHF. DNA for the CDR3: TGCGCCAGCAGCTTGCGGACAGGGGCCTCACCCCTCCACTTT.

The chain couples TRBV5-1 to TRBJ2-1; tentative D call: TRBD1 (6 bases). Per germline, CDR1 SGHRS and CDR2 YFSETQ. This CDR3 has 15 amino acids. Trimming removed 3 bases from V and 4 bases from J, with 14 bases in between. The CDR3, as DNA: TGCGCCAGCAGCTCCTCAGGGACAATATACAATGAGCAGTTCTTC. Translation gives CASSSSGTIYNEQFF.

The rearrangement links TRBV28 to TRBJ1-1; D gene unclear. The ends were cut back, 0 bases at V and 7 bases at J, with 6 bases in the middle. The length of the CDR3 is 12 residues. The germline gives CDR1 MDHEN, CDR2 SYDVKM. The chain's CDR3 is CASSLWEGEAFF. The CDR3 DNA reads TGTGCCAGCAGTTTATGGGAGGGTGAAGCTTTCTTT.

V usage is TRBV2 and J usage is TRBJ1-4, with D perhaps TRBD1 (6 bases). Trimming pared 1 base from V and 0 bases from J, leaving 9 bases between. In germline, CDR1 is SNHLY, CDR2 FYNNEI. The CDR3 spans 16 residues. The CDR3 DNA reads TGTGCCAGCAGTGAAGGGGACAAGACAACTAATGAAAAACTGTTTTTT. This gives the protein CASSEGDKTTNEKLFF.

This clone was seen a single time. This sequence joins TRBV27 and TRBJ2-7; 11 bases are a match to TRBD1. The germline V gene encodes CDR1 MNHEY and CDR2 SMNVEV (reference sequence). CDR3 length equals 14 residues. V gave up 5 bases and J gave up 6 bases; unmatched junction bases: 6. The CDR3 DNA follows: TGTGCCAGCAGTGCGACCGGGACAGGGGGCGAGCAGTACGTC. Translated, it gives CASSATGTGGEQYV.

The table lists this clone with a count of one. This chain connects TRBV18 to TRBJ1-5; D perhaps matches TRBD1 (5 bases). The CDR3 runs 15 residues. Germline V gene data show CDR1 as KGHSH and CDR2 as LQKENI. Deletions cut 6 bases from V and 0 bases from J, with 12 bases between. CDR3 sequence reads: CASSQGVYSNQPQHF. The CDR3 region has the DNA TGTGCCAGCTCCCAGGGCGTGTATAGCAATCAGCCCCAGCATTTT.

The rearrangement links TRBV2 to TRBJ2-5; TRBD1 aligns across 9 bases. The CDR3 runs to 14 residues. Trimming took 5 bases from V and 3 from J; bases not matched to a gene: 4. The germline V gene encodes CDR1 SNHLY and CDR2 FYNNEI. The CDR3 DNA is TGTGCCAGCAGTCTGACAGGGGGAAAAGAGACCCAGTACTTC. It yields the protein CASSLTGGKETQYF.

The chain joins TRBV3-1 (or the pseudogene TRBV3-2) to TRBJ1-3, with 8 bases aligning to TRBD1. Trimming took 2 bases from V and 3 from J; bases not matched to a gene: 15. This CDR3 is 19 amino acids long. Germline V gene data show CDR1 as LGHDT and CDR2 as YNNKEL (reference sequence). CDR3 in amino acids: CASSQRLNRRTGLGNTIYF. In nucleotides, the CDR3 is TGTGCCAGCAGCCAAAGGTTGAACCGTCGGACAGGGCTTGGAAACACCATATATTTT.

The chain carries TRBV5-1 and TRBJ1-1, with D possibly matching TRBD1 (6 bases). This CDR3 comprises 15 residues. Germline CDR1 reads SGHRS; CDR2 reads YFSETQ. Trimming pared 0 bases from V and 1 base from J, leaving 10 bases between. The CDR3, as DNA: TGCGCCAGCAGCTTGGCCACGGACAGGAACACTGAAGCTTTCTTT. Translated, it gives CASSLATDRNTEAFF.